Listed below are T cell receptor beta chains from one sample, sequenced in a study of cytomegalovirus exposure and HLA in healthy donors. Sequencing was performed with immunoSEQ multiplex PCR; in TCRdb, only in-frame clones are kept and a portion is missing. The data show some 210,000 clones, with over 75% seen just once and roughly 2% held by the top ten. Specimen: PBMCs. The receptors stem from a woman between 18 and 29 years old in good health and CMV-seropositive. The CDR3 runs from the conserved cysteine through the conserved F or W. Fields, in order: clone size, D gene, J gene, V gene, CDR3 DNA, CDR3 protein. A D gene is named only where the DNA matches it firmly. Some rows mark clone size as missing; the rest say once, few, many or name a class of expanded clone.

NA TRBD2 TRBJ2-2 TRBV28 TGTGCCAGCAGTTTAGGATCGGGGGGAAACTGGGAGCTGTTTTTT CASSLGSGGNWELFF
once NA TRBJ1-1 TRBV28 TGTGCCAGCAGTCCCTCAGGGACTGAAGCTTTCTTT CASSPSGTEAFF
NA NA TRBJ2-5 TRBV10-3 TGTGCCATCAGTGAGTTAGCGGAAAGAGAGACCCAGTACTTC CAISELAERETQYF
few TRBD1 TRBJ2-7 TRBV7-9 TGTGCCAGCAGCCCACGGACAGGGGGTATGAAGCAGTACTTC CASSPRTGGMKQYF
NA NA TRBJ1-1 TRBV4-1 TGCGCCAGCAGCCATCAGAACACTGAAGCTTTCTTT CASSHQNTEAFF
NA TRBD1 TRBJ2-1 TRBV2 TGTGCCAGCAGTGAAACCGGACAGGGAACAGACTACAATGAGCAGTTCTTC CASSETGQGTDYNEQFF
NA NA TRBJ2-6 TRBV5-4 TGTGCCAGCAGCTTGGTCTGGACAGGGGCCAACGTCCTGACTTTC CASSLVWTGANVLTF
once TRBD1 TRBJ2-5 TRBV10-1 TGCGCCAGCAGTCAGACAGGGGGAGTGGAGACCCAGTACTTC CASSQTGGVETQYF
NA NA TRBJ1-2 TRBV15 TGTGCCACCAGCGCACTGGACTTCGAGGCTCATGGCTACACCTTC CATSALDFEAHGYTF
NA TRBD2 TRBJ2-1 TRBV12-5 TGTGCTAGTGGTTTGGTACGTCCGACTAGCCAGAGAATTAGGTACAATGAGCAGTTCTTC CASGLVRPTSQRIRYNEQFF
NA TRBD2 TRBJ2-7 TRBV27 TGTGCCAGCAGCCGGACTAGCGGGGATGGGGACGAGCAGTACTTC CASSRTSGDGDEQYF
NA TRBD1 TRBJ1-2 TRBV6-5 TGTGCCAGCAGTCAAGGGACAGGGCGAGGCTATGGCTACACCTTC CASSQGTGRGYGYTF
once TRBD2 TRBJ2-1 TRBV4-1 TGCGCCAGCAGCCAAGTGGGGGGGAATGAGCAGTTCTTC CASSQVGGNEQFF
NA NA TRBJ1-2 TRBV7-9 TGTGCCAGCAGCCTACAGGGTGACTATGGCTACACCTTC CASSLQGDYGYTF
NA NA TRBJ2-3 TRBV5-1 TGCGCCAGCCGCCTTACCTTAGGGCTAGCCCCAGATACGCAGTATTTT CASRLTLGLAPDTQYF
NA NA TRBJ2-1 TRBV5-1 TGCGCCAGCAGCTGGGGGGACTGGCGGGCTTACAATGAGCAGTTCTTC CASSWGDWRAYNEQFF
NA NA TRBJ1-1 TRBV11-3 TGTGCCAGCAGCCAGACGGGGGACACTGAAGCTTTCTTT CASSQTGDTEAFF
NA TRBD2 TRBJ2-3 TRBV4-1 TGCGCCAGCAGCCATGGATTAGCGGGAGGGAGCACAGATACGCAGTATTTT CASSHGLAGGSTDTQYF
NA NA TRBJ1-2 TRBV9 TGTGCCAGCAGCTCGGGTGGCATTGCTTATGGCTACACCTTC CASSSGGIAYGYTF
NA TRBD2 TRBJ2-7 TRBV5-1 TGCGCCAGCAGCTCACGCAGAGGGACTAGCGGGACTAGCGAGCAGTACTTC CASSSRRGTSGTSEQYF
NA NA TRBJ2-7 TRBV19 TGTGCCAGTAGTATAGAGCCGGGATCTTACGAGCAGTACTTC CASSIEPGSYEQYF
NA NA TRBJ2-3 TRBV30 TGTGCCTGGAGTCGAATGTGGGGCGCAGATACGCAGTATTTT CAWSRMWGADTQYF
once NA TRBJ2-3 TRBV27 TGTGCCAGCAGTTTCGGGATTAGCACAGATACGCAGTATTTT CASSFGISTDTQYF
NA TRBD1 TRBJ2-3 TRBV10-3 TGTGCCATCAGTGGACAGGGGTCGACAGATACGCAGTATTTT CAISGQGSTDTQYF
few TRBD2 TRBJ2-2 TRBV28 TGTGCCAGCAGTTCGGGACTAGAATACGGGGAGCTGTTTTTT CASSSGLEYGELFF